This T cell receptor beta chain was profiled in a study of response to subunit inactivated influenza vaccine. The study's findings and limits: That few new T cells are recruited by each seasonal influenza vaccination was the authors' suggestion.

TCRdb re-called the RT-PCR reads with MiXCR, one entry per CDR3 protein. This sample has around 750,000 distinct CDR3 sequences; around 20% occur once, and the top ten carry around 9.6%. This clonotype was seen a handful of times. Its specificity is not known. This material consisted of PBMCs from blood, taken less than 6 days after vaccination. This TCR was recovered from a man aged 45 to 65 who received an inactivated influenza vaccine.

CDR3 bases: TGCGCCAGCAGCCAAGAATTTTCGGGGGAGCTGCAGTATTTT. This sequence encodes CASSQEFSGELQYF. The V call is TRBV4-3, the J call TRBJ2-3; tentative D call: TRBD2 (6 bases). The CDR3 length is 14 residues. V dropped 0 bases and J dropped 11 bases, with 15 bases sitting between them. Germline CDR1 reads LGHNA; CDR2 reads YSLEER.